These 20 T cell receptor beta chains came from one sample sequenced in a study of identical twins (dated by TCRdb to about 2016). The library was obtained by 5' RACE. The listed sequencing device is Illumina HiSeq 2000. TCRdb handled the public reads itself, with Q25 trimming in fastp and clone calling in MiXCR, and kept productive beta chains. Every distinct CDR3 protein forms one entry, paired with its most common genes and DNA. This sample comprises about 790,000 distinct CDR3 sequences, around a sixth of them detected only once. In total, the top ten clones hold under 15% of the sample. In addition, the sample was reused for a study of T cells expressing NK-cell markers.

Material for sequencing was PBMCs. These receptors were taken from a woman aged 18-29 years in good health.

The genes are TRBV4-3 and TRBJ2-7; 9 bases map to TRBD2. The germline CDR1 and CDR2 sequences are LGHNA and YSLEER. This CDR3 contains 16 residues. Unmatched junction bases numbered 7, after V lost 0 bases and J lost 4 bases. CDR3 residues: CASSQDPGTSNYEQYF. Written as DNA, the CDR3 is TGCGCCAGCAGCCAAGATCCTGGGACTAGCAATTACGAGCAGTACTTC.

This clonotype was counted a few times. The chain employs TRBV5-4 and TRBJ2-5; D is tentatively TRBD1 or TRBD2 (6 bases each). With 3 bases removed from V and 5 bases from J, the gap between germline ends came to 14 bases. Germline V gene data show CDR1 as SGHNT and CDR2 as YYREEE (reference sequence). The length of the CDR3 is 14 residues. The CDR3 loop is CASSWGDKWETQYF. CDR3 sequence (DNA): TGTGCCAGCAGCTGGGGGGACAAGTGGGAGACCCAGTACTTC.

The genes are TRBV5-6 and TRBJ2-3; 8 nucleotides align to TRBD2. The CDR3 is made up of 15 amino acids. V was clipped by 2 bases and J by 4 bases; unmatched bases: 6. Germline CDR1 and CDR2: SGHDT and YYEEEE. CDR3 coding DNA: TGTGCCAGCAGCTTAGCGGGAGCCCCTCCAGATACGCAGTATTTT. Protein: CASSLAGAPPDTQYF.

This clonotype was seen a few times. The genes are TRBV12-3 or TRBV12-4 and TRBJ2-1, with 9 bases identical to TRBD1. This CDR3 contains 14 residues. Germline trimming cut 8 bases from V and 5 bases from J; bases unmatched to any gene: 7. In nucleotides, the CDR3 is TGTGCCAGCCGGGGGACAGGGATAAACAATGAGCAGTTCTTC. As protein: CASRGTGINNEQFF.

The genes are TRBV29-1 and TRBJ2-3, with D uncertain. CDR1 is SQVTM, CDR2 ANQGSEA, per germline. This CDR3 region has 13 residues. V gave up 4 bases and J gave up 1 base, with 9 bases separating them. The CDR3 sequence is CSVVVVRTDTQYF. The DNA for the CDR3 is TGCAGCGTTGTTGTCGTACGCACAGATACGCAGTATTTT.

There are many counts of this clonotype. The V gene is TRBV12-3 or TRBV12-4, the J gene TRBJ1-2; a possible D gene is TRBD1 (5 bases). This CDR3 spans 13 amino acids. Trimming pared 3 bases from V and 5 bases from J, leaving 10 bases between. The CDR3 is CASSLSGWYGYTF. The CDR3 DNA reads TGTGCCAGCAGTTTGTCAGGGTGGTATGGCTACACCTTC.

The table lists this clonotype with a count of one. The chain combines TRBV5-1 with TRBJ2-5; 9 nucleotides agree with TRBD1. With V trimmed by 4 bases and J by 3 bases, 10 bases remained unmatched. This CDR3 region has 16 residues. Germline V gene lookup returns CDR1 SGHRS and CDR2 YFSETQ. The CDR3 region is CASSPPTGGTKETQYF. The CDR3 DNA is TGCGCCAGCAGCCCGCCGACAGGGGGGACCAAAGAGACCCAGTACTTC.

This sequence joins TRBV5-1 and TRBJ1-3; D gene uncertain. The CDR3 runs to 15 residues. Germline CDR1 reads SGHRS; CDR2 reads YFSETQ. V lost 1 base, J lost 0 bases, and 8 bases lay in between. This CDR3 reads CASSLSRSSGNTIYF. Here the CDR3 DNA reads TGCGCCAGCAGCTTGTCGAGGAGCTCTGGAAACACCATATATTTT.

The chain joins TRBV20-1 to TRBJ2-7; the D gene could be TRBD1 or TRBD2 (5 bases each). V was cut by 0 bases and J by 6 bases, with 12 bases left in between. The CDR3 has 13 residues. Germline CDR1 DFQATT, CDR2 SNEGSKA (reference sequence). Here the CDR3 reads CSARESGALEQYF. In DNA, the CDR3 is TGCAGTGCTAGAGAGTCCGGGGCTCTCGAGCAGTACTTC.

The chain joins TRBV6-2 or TRBV6-3 to TRBJ1-1; no definite D call. Germline V gene sequence: CDR1 MNHEY, CDR2 SVGEGT. This CDR3 is 11 amino acids long. The V end was cut by 6 bases, the J end by 5 bases, with 7 bases between. This CDR3 reads CASRRKTEAFF. CDR3 DNA sequence: TGTGCCAGCAGACGGAAGACTGAAGCTTTCTTT.

This clonotype has more than one count but fewer than ten. The V and J genes are TRBV12-3 or TRBV12-4 and TRBJ1-1, with D unresolved. The CDR3 covers 15 residues. Trimming stripped 3 bases from V and 1 base from J, with 12 bases between. The CDR3 DNA reads TGTGCCAGCAGTTTTGAACACCTCGAGAACACTGAAGCTTTCTTT. This encodes CASSFEHLENTEAFF.

This clonotype showed up just a few times. The chain employs TRBV12-3 or TRBV12-4 and TRBJ2-2; D is possibly TRBD2 (6 bases). This CDR3 is 14 amino acids long. V was pared by 3 bases and J by 5 bases, with 10 bases between. In DNA form, the CDR3 reads TGTGCCAGCAGTTTTCCCGGGGGTACCGGGGAGCTGTTTTTT. As protein: CASSFPGGTGELFF.

This clonotype was seen more than once but under ten times. This chain links TRBV10-3 with TRBJ2-1; TRBD2 agrees at 9 bases. The ends lost 3 bases at V and 7 bases at J; junction bases unmatched: 13. The length of the CDR3 is 17 residues. CDR1 ENHRY and CDR2 SYGVKD come from the germline V gene. Here the CDR3 DNA reads TGTGCCATCAGTGACCTACCAAGACTAGCGGCCTCGAATGAGCAGTTCTTC. It is translated as CAISDLPRLAASNEQFF.

The chain has TRBV10-1 and TRBJ2-7; 10 positions agree with TRBD2. The length of the CDR3 is 21 residues. Germline V gene lookup returns CDR1 WNHNN and CDR2 SYGVQD (reference sequence). V dropped 10 bases and J dropped 9; count of bases not matched to a gene: 36. The DNA for the CDR3 is TGCGCCAACGGGGGGCTAGCGGGAGCATTATTCAATCGGGGAGTCCCCACCGGGCAGTACTTC. This gives the protein CANGGLAGALFNRGVPTGQYF.

The chain uses TRBV7-9 and TRBJ2-3; 10 bases align to TRBD2. The germline V gene has CDR1 SEHNR and CDR2 FQNEAQ (reference sequence). The CDR3 consists of 15 residues. The V and J ends lost 3 bases and 3 bases, in that order; junction bases with no gene match: 3. CDR3 region: CASSFSTSGTDTQYF. The CDR3 bases are TGTGCCAGCAGCTTTTCGACTAGCGGGACAGATACGCAGTATTTT.

The chain combines TRBV18 with TRBJ2-4, with TRBD1 matching 8 bases. CDR3 length: 14 amino acids. V gave up 3 bases and J gave up 8 bases; unmatched junction bases: 6. Per germline, CDR1 KGHSH and CDR2 LQKENI. This CDR3 is CASSPMTGEDIQYF. DNA for the CDR3: TGTGCCAGCTCACCCATGACAGGGGAGGACATTCAGTACTTC.

This clonotype was seen a handful of times. The V and J genes are TRBV5-1 and TRBJ2-7; the D gene is possibly TRBD1 (6 bases). Trimming shortened V by 0 bases and J by 7 bases, and 14 bases separated the two germline ends. From germline, CDR1 is SGHRS and CDR2 YFSETQ. This CDR3 spans 14 amino acids. The CDR3: CASSLDRAVGEQYF. The CDR3 DNA follows: TGCGCCAGCAGCTTGGACAGGGCGGTAGGGGAGCAGTACTTC.

The chain is built from TRBV29-1 and TRBJ2-5; 8 bases fit TRBD1. Germline V gene data show CDR1 as SQVTM and CDR2 as ANQGSEA. This CDR3 spans 11 amino acids. Written as DNA, the CDR3 is TGCAGTTCAGGGGGCGCAGAGACCCAGTACTTC. It encodes CSSGGAETQYF.

The chain recombines TRBV5-1 with TRBJ2-1, with 9 bases lining up with TRBD1. This CDR3 spans 13 amino acids. The ends lost 3 bases at V and 7 bases at J; junction bases unmatched: 2. Germline V gene sequence: CDR1 SGHRS, CDR2 YFSETQ. CDR3 nucleotide sequence: TGCGCCAGCAGCTGGGACAGGGTAAATGAGCAGTTCTTC. Its protein is CASSWDRVNEQFF.

In this sample, this clonotype turned up once. The chain combines TRBV11-2 with TRBJ2-5; 9 nucleotides line up with TRBD2. Germline CDR1 is SGHAT and CDR2 is FQNNGV. V shed 0 bases, J shed 5 bases, and the junction held 7 bases outside the gene matches. This CDR3 region has 16 residues. The CDR3 DNA sequence: TGTGCCAGCAGCTTAGATCAGGGCGGGAGGGGTGAGACCCAGTACTTC. This sequence encodes CASSLDQGGRGETQYF.